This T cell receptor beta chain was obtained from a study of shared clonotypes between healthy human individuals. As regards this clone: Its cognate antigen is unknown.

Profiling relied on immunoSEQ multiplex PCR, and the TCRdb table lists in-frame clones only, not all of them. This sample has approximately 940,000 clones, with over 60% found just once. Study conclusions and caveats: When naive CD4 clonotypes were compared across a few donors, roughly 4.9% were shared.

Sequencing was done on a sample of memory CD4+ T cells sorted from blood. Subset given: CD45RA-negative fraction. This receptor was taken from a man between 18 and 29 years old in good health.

CDR3 coding DNA: TGTGCCAGCAGCGGAATGACAGGGATGAACACTGAAGCTTTCTTT. Translated: CASSGMTGMNTEAFF. This sequence joins TRBV13 and TRBJ1-1; TRBD1 agrees at 7 bases. The ends lost 5 bases at V and 0 bases at J; junction bases unmatched: 6. CDR3 length equals 15 residues. Germline CDR1 and CDR2: PRHDT and FYEKMQ (reference sequence).